These T cell receptor beta chains were read from a single sample in a study of cytomegalovirus exposure and HLA in healthy donors. TCRdb keeps only in-frame clones here, not all; method: immunoSEQ multiplex PCR. This listing includes more than 60,000 clones. The sample consisted of PBMCs. These receptors all stem from a boy aged 5 to 17 in good health and CMV-seronegative. Both conserved end residues are part of each CDR3. A D gene is named only where the DNA matches it firmly.

d_call	v_call	j_call	cdr3_nt	cdr3_aa
NA	TRBV30	TRBJ1-1	TGTGCCGGTCGGGGGGACACTGAAGCTTTCTTT	CAGRGDTEAFF
NA	TRBV27	TRBJ1-1	TGTGCCAGCAGTCGGGGGGGGAAAACTGAAGCTTTCTTT	CASSRGGKTEAFF
TRBD1	TRBV2	TRBJ1-2	TGTGCCAGCAGTGAGACAGGGGGATATGGCTACACCTTC	CASSETGGYGYTF
TRBD2	TRBV4-1	TRBJ2-7	TGCGCCAGCAGCCAAGGGCTAGCGGGGTTATACGAGCAGTACTTC	CASSQGLAGLYEQYF
TRBD2	TRBV9	TRBJ2-2	TGTGCCAGCAGCGTAGGACTAGCGGGAGTGGGCGGGGAGCTGTTTTTT	CASSVGLAGVGGELFF
TRBD1	TRBV5-6	TRBJ1-1	TGTGCCAGCAGCTTGGGCCCCCAGGGGGGCCCGATGAACACTGAAGCTTTCTTT	CASSLGPQGGPMNTEAFF
TRBD1	TRBV11-2	TRBJ1-2	TGTGCCAGCAGCTTAGGGACAGGCCCTCAGCCCAATGGCTACACCTTC	CASSLGTGPQPNGYTF
NA	TRBV5-1	TRBJ2-2	TGCGCCAGCAGCTTGGCGGGGGGCCCCGGGGAGCTGTTTTTT	CASSLAGGPGELFF
NA	TRBV19	TRBJ2-3	TGTGCCAGTAGTCTAGAAAGCGGTACTGTCGTAAGGACAGATACGCAGTATTTT	CASSLESGTVVRTDTQYF
NA	TRBV11-2	TRBJ2-7	TGTGCCAGCAGCTCCCCCCGGGGTTTCTACGAGCAGTACTTC	CASSSPRGFYEQYF
TRBD1	TRBV5-5	TRBJ1-4	TGTGCCAGCAGCTTGGCAGGGGGAACTAATGAAAAACTGTTTTTT	CASSLAGGTNEKLFF
NA	TRBV4-2	TRBJ2-1	TGTGCCAGCAGCCTCCACAGGGTTGCGGACAATGAGCAGTTCTTC	CASSLHRVADNEQFF
NA	TRBV19	TRBJ2-1	TGTGCCAGTAGTATCTCCGGGAGTCCCGACAATGAGCAGTTCTTC	CASSISGSPDNEQFF
TRBD1	TRBV10-1	TRBJ1-6	TGCGCCACCCGGGACAGCATTAATTCACCCCTCCACTTT	CATRDSINSPLHF
NA	TRBV5-1	TRBJ2-5	TGCGCCAGCAGCGCCCGGGACTTAGACCAAGAGACCCAGTACTTC	CASSARDLDQETQYF
NA	TRBV19	TRBJ2-2	TGTGCCAGTAGTCCGAGACAGAACACCGGGGAGCTGTTTTTT	CASSPRQNTGELFF
NA	TRBV7-9	TRBJ1-1	TGTGCCAGCAGGGCGGGACCGTCCGAGAGAGCTTTCTTT	CASRAGPSERAFF
TRBD2	TRBV11-2	TRBJ2-3	TGTGCCAGCAGCTTAGGATTAAATAGCGGGGGGGCTTCAGATACGCAGTATTTT	CASSLGLNSGGASDTQYF
NA	TRBV6-1	TRBJ1-2	TGTGCCAGCAGGACGATACAGGGCTATGGCTACACCTTC	CASRTIQGYGYTF
TRBD1	TRBV19	TRBJ1-1	TGTGCCAGTAGCCGGGACAGGGGGATTGAAGCTTTCTTT	CASSRDRGIEAFF